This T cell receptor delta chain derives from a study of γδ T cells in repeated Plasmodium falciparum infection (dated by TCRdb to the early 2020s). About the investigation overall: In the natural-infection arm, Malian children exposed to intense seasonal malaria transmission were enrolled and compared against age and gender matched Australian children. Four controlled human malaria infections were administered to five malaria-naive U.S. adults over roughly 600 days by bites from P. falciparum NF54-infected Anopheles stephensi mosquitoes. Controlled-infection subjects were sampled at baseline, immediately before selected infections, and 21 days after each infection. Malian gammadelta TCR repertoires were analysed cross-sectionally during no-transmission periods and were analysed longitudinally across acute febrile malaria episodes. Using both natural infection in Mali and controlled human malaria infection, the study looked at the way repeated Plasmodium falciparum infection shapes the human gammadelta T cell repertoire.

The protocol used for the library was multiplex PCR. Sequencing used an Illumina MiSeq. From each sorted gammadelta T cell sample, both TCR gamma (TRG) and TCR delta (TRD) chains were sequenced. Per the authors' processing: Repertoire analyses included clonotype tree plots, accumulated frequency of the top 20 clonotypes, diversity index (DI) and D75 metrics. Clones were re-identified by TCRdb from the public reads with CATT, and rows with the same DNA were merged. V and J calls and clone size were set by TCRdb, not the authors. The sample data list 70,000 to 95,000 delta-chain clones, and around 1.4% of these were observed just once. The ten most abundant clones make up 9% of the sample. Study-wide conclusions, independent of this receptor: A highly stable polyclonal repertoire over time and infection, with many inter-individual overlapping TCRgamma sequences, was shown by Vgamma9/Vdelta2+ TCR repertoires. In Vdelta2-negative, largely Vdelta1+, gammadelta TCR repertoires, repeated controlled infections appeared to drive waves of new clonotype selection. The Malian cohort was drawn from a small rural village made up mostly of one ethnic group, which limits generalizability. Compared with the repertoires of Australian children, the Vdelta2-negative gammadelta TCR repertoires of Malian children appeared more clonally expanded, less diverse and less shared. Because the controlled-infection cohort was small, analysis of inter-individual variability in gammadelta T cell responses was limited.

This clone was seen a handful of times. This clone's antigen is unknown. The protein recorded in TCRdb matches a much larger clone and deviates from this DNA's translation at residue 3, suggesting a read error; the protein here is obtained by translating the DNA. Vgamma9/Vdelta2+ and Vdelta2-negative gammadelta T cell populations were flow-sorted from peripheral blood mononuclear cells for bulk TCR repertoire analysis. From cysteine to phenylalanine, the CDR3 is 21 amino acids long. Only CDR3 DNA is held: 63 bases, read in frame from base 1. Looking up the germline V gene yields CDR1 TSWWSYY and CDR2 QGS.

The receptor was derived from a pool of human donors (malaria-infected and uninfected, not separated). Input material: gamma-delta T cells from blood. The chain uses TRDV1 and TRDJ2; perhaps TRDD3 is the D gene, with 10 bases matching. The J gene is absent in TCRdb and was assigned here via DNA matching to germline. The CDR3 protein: CAPGEPTFLQGDTHRTAQLFF. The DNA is TGTGCTCCTGGGGAACCTACCTTCCTACAGGGGGATACGCATAGGACAGCACAACTCTTCTTT.